Listed here are 28 T cell receptor beta chains from one sample, sequenced in a study of CD8 T cells in Susac syndrome. The authors reverse transcribed 0.5 to 1 ug RNA with random hexamers. One entry per CDR3 protein, called by TCRdb with MiXCR from the immunoSEQ multiplex PCR reads. The table records 100,000 to 150,000 distinct CDR3 sequences, around 95% of them present only once. Sequencing was done on a sample of CD8+ T cells from PBMCs. Source of these receptors: a human donor with Susac syndrome.

The V and J genes are TRBV9 and TRBJ2-3, with no clear D. Germline lookup yields CDR1 SGDLS and CDR2 YYNGEE. This CDR3 spans 13 amino acids. Trimming cost V 4 bases and J 2 bases, with 8 bases left between them. The CDR3 loop reads CASSPRPTDTQYF. In nucleotides, the CDR3 is TGTGCCAGCAGCCCCCGGCCCACAGATACGCAGTATTTT.

The chain employs TRBV19 and TRBJ2-1; 11 bases align to TRBD2. Trimming took 5 bases from V and 0 from J; bases not matched to a gene: 6. The CDR3 totals 17 residues. Germline V gene sequence: CDR1 LNHDA, CDR2 SQIVND (reference sequence). The CDR3 reads CASSGGTSGSSYNEQFF. The CDR3 region has the DNA TGTGCCAGTAGTGGGGGGACTAGCGGAAGCTCCTACAATGAGCAGTTCTTC.

CDR3 DNA sequence: TGCGCCAGCAGTCGTCTAGCGGGACGCACAGATACGCAGTATTTT. Translated, it gives CASSRLAGRTDTQYF. The chain carries TRBV4-3 and TRBJ2-3; 9 bases fit TRBD2. Germline CDR1 LGHNA, CDR2 YSLEER. The CDR3 contains 15 residues. Unmatched junction bases numbered 5, after V lost 6 bases and J lost 1 base.

V gene TRBV7-9 combines with J gene TRBJ1-3; the D gene is possibly TRBD1 (5 bases). This CDR3 has 15 residues. Deletions cut 4 bases from V and 0 bases from J, with 10 bases between. Per germline, CDR1 SEHNR and CDR2 FQNEAQ (reference sequence). DNA of the CDR3: TGTGCCAGCAGCTCTTCGACAGACTCTGGAAACACCATATATTTT. Its protein product is CASSSSTDSGNTIYF.

This clonotype was detected a few times. The V call is TRBV6-1, the J call TRBJ1-5, with TRBD1 matching 8 bases. The CDR3 loop spans 15 amino acids. Germline V gene lookup returns CDR1 MNHNS and CDR2 SASEGT. The ends lost 6 bases at V and 6 bases at J; junction bases unmatched: 10. CDR3 residues: CASRRTGKGSQPQHF. The CDR3 region has the DNA TGTGCCAGCAGAAGGACAGGGAAGGGGAGTCAGCCCCAGCATTTT.

The V and J genes are TRBV10-3 and TRBJ2-5; D unresolved. From germline, CDR1 is ENHRY and CDR2 SYGVKD. V shed 2 bases and J shed 3 bases, with 4 bases lying between them. The CDR3 contains 12 residues. The CDR3 DNA is TGTGCCATCAGTGAGGGGAAAGAGACCCAGTACTTC. As protein: CAISEGKETQYF.

The chain uses TRBV30 and TRBJ2-4; maybe TRBD1 (6 bases). CDR3 size: 14 residues. Germline CDR1 is GTSNPN and CDR2 is SVGIG (reference sequence). The ends were cut back, 0 bases at V and 8 bases at J, with 14 bases in the middle. As DNA, the CDR3 is TGTGCCTGGAGTGTCGGCAGGGGATGGGACATTCAGTACTTC. It specifies CAWSVGRGWDIQYF.

The chain uses TRBV5-4 and TRBJ2-1, with no clear D. V gave up 0 bases and J gave up 10 bases, with 5 bases separating them. This CDR3 region has 11 residues. Per germline, CDR1 SGHNT and CDR2 YYREEE (reference sequence). This chain's CDR3 is CASSLGWEQFF. The CDR3 nucleotides are TGTGCCAGCAGCTTGGGTTGGGAGCAGTTCTTC. Full variable domain (outside the CDR3, taken from reference TRBV5-4 and TRBJ2-1): ETGVTQSPTHLIKTRGQQVTLRCSSQSGHNTVSWYQQALGQGPQFIFQYYREEENGRGNFPPRFSGLQFPNYSSELNVNALELDDSALYLCASSLGWEQFFGPGTRLTVL.

This chain joins TRBV25-1 and TRBJ2-3; the D gene is possibly TRBD1 (6 bases). The length of the CDR3 is 12 residues. Between the trimmed V and J ends, which lost 6 bases and 7 bases, there was a span of 11 bases. Germline V gene data show CDR1 as MGHDK and CDR2 as SYGVNS. The chain's CDR3 is CASRQGQNTQYF. The CDR3 DNA is TGTGCCAGCAGACAGGGACAAAATACGCAGTATTTT.

The chain carries TRBV6-4 and TRBJ2-1; 10 bases are a match to TRBD2. Germline assignment: CDR1 MRHNA and CDR2 SNTAGT. Germline trimming cut 4 bases from V and 8 bases from J; bases unmatched to any gene: 8. This CDR3 comprises 15 residues. This CDR3 reads CASSVGLAATDEQFF. DNA of the CDR3: TGTGCCAGCAGTGTTGGACTAGCGGCCACGGATGAGCAGTTCTTC.

V gene TRBV12-3 or TRBV12-4 combines with J gene TRBJ1-2; D gene ambiguous. The CDR3 totals 15 residues. Trimming took off 7 bases at V and 2 bases at J, with 17 bases between the two ends. For the CDR3, the DNA is TGTGCCAGCACCTCAACTAACGACAAAAACTATGGCTACACCTTC. Translated: CASTSTNDKNYGYTF.

The rearrangement links TRBV3-1 to TRBJ2-1; D tentatively reads TRBD1 or TRBD2 (6 bases each). CDR1 is LGHDT and CDR2 is YNNKEL in the germline V gene (reference sequence). Trimming removed 0 bases from V and 3 bases from J, with 12 bases in between. The CDR3 contains 16 residues. As DNA, the CDR3 is TGTGCCAGCAGCCAAGAATCACAGGGACTCTACAATGAGCAGTTCTTC. It specifies CASSQESQGLYNEQFF.

This chain connects TRBV6-1 to TRBJ2-2; D uncertain. Germline V CDR1 and CDR2: MNHNS, SASEGT. The V and J ends lost 2 bases and 1 base respectively, with 5 bases between them. This CDR3 contains 14 residues. The CDR3 sequence: CASSEWGNTGELFF. The DNA of the CDR3 is TGTGCCAGCAGTGAATGGGGGAACACCGGGGAGCTGTTTTTT.

In its sample, this clonotype was seen once. V usage is TRBV6-2 or TRBV6-3 and J usage is TRBJ2-3, with TRBD2 as a possible D gene (6 bases). The CDR3 loop spans 15 amino acids. Trimming cost V 5 bases and J 4 bases, with 16 bases left between them. Germline V CDR1 and CDR2: MNHEY, SVGEGT. The CDR3 protein is CASSQGTGEADTQYF. CDR3 in DNA: TGTGCCAGCAGTCAAGGTACGGGGGAAGCAGATACGCAGTATTTT.

In its sample, this clonotype was seen once. This sequence joins TRBV9 and TRBJ1-1, with D perhaps matching TRBD1 (6 bases). This CDR3 comprises 14 residues. Germline V gene sequence: CDR1 SGDLS, CDR2 YYNGEE. Trimming stripped 3 bases from V and 4 bases from J, with 13 bases between. The CDR3 region is CASSGTASGTEAFF. In nucleotides, the CDR3 is TGTGCCAGCAGCGGGACAGCGTCGGGCACTGAAGCTTTCTTT.

The chain couples TRBV4-1 to TRBJ2-4; D may match TRBD1 or TRBD2 (5 bases each). CDR1 and CDR2 (germline): MGHRA, YSYEKL. This CDR3 spans 13 amino acids. V shed 4 bases and J shed 9 bases, with 13 bases lying between them. The CDR3 DNA sequence: TGCGCCAGCAGCCCTGGGACGACGACCATTCAGTACTTC. This translates into CASSPGTTTIQYF.

The J gene is TRBJ2-3, the V gene TRBV7-2; D may be TRBD1 or TRBD2 (6 bases each). V lost 5 bases, J lost 3 bases, and 15 bases lay in between. This CDR3 contains 15 residues. Germline loops: CDR1 SGHTA, CDR2 FQGNSA. The DNA of the CDR3 is TGTGCCAGCAGCCATAGTTCGGGGGCTACAGATACGCAGTATTTT. It translates to CASSHSSGATDTQYF.

The V gene is TRBV29-1, the J gene TRBJ2-2; TRBD1 agrees at 8 bases. Germline CDR1 and CDR2: SQVTM and ANQGSEA. Trimming at V came to 4 bases and at J to 1 base, leaving 14 bases not matched to a gene. The CDR3 covers 18 residues. The CDR3 spells CSVVIPREGQENTGELFF. CDR3 bases: TGCAGCGTTGTTATCCCCCGAGAGGGACAGGAGAACACCGGGGAGCTGTTTTTT.

The chain links TRBV24-1 to TRBJ1-3; a possible D gene is TRBD1 (5 bases). V lost 3 bases and J 2 bases, leaving 13 bases between the germline ends. The CDR3 is 16 residues long. The V gene's germline CDR1 is KGHDR and CDR2 SFDVKD. DNA of the CDR3: TGTGCCACCAGTGATCCAATCAGGGTTCCTGGAAACACCATATATTTT. The encoded protein is CATSDPIRVPGNTIYF.

The rearrangement links TRBV12-3 or TRBV12-4 to TRBJ2-3; D uncertain. V was shortened by 3 bases and J by 2 bases, with 9 bases between the two germline ends. The CDR3 extends over 14 amino acids. CDR3 DNA sequence: TGTGCCAGCAGTTTCCGGGCCCTCACAGATACGCAGTATTTT. As protein: CASSFRALTDTQYF.

The rearrangement links TRBV5-4 to TRBJ2-2, with 13 bases fitting TRBD2. Per germline, CDR1 SGHNT and CDR2 YYREEE (reference sequence). The CDR3 runs to 15 residues. The J segment lost 5 bases and the V segment lost 8 bases, leaving 6 bases of the junction unmatched. The CDR3 spells CASRLAGGRTGELFF. CDR3 in DNA: TGTGCCAGTAGACTAGCGGGGGGAAGAACCGGGGAGCTGTTTTTT.

This clonotype was seen once. This rearrangement joins TRBV2 to TRBJ1-2; possibly TRBD1 for D (5 bases). The CDR3 sequence is 13 residues long. Germline V lookup: CDR1 SNHLY, CDR2 FYNNEI. Deletions cut 9 bases from V and 4 bases from J, with 15 bases between. The CDR3 spells CARKEGLGYGYTF. CDR3 DNA sequence: TGTGCCAGGAAAGAGGGGTTAGGCTATGGCTACACCTTC.

The chain uses TRBV5-1 and TRBJ1-5; D is perhaps TRBD1 (6 bases). Trimming pared 1 base from V and 6 bases from J, leaving 26 bases between. The length of the CDR3 is 19 residues. Germline assignment: CDR1 SGHRS and CDR2 YFSETQ. CDR3 nucleotide sequence: TGCGCCAGCAGCTTGCGGGGAAAACCGGGACATCTCCTCCCTCAGCCCCAGCATTTT. It is translated as CASSLRGKPGHLLPQPQHF. Full variable domain (outside the CDR3, taken from reference TRBV5-1 and TRBJ1-5): KAGVTQTPRYLIKTRGQQVTLSCSPISGHRSVSWYQQTPGQGLQFLFEYFSETQRNKGNFPGRFSGRQFSNSRSEMNVSTLELGDSALYLCASSLRGKPGHLLPQPQHFGDGTRLSIL.

The genes are TRBV28 and TRBJ1-2; D ambiguous. The CDR3 sequence is 14 residues long. Germline assignment: CDR1 MDHEN and CDR2 SYDVKM. V lost 2 bases, J lost 5 bases, and 12 bases lay in between. The CDR3 loop is CASSLSWGRYGYTF. In DNA, the CDR3 is TGTGCCAGCAGTTTAAGCTGGGGAAGGTATGGCTACACCTTC.

This chain connects TRBV15 to TRBJ2-7, with D tentatively TRBD1 (5 bases). The CDR3 is 14 amino acids. Trimming stripped 1 base from V and 4 bases from J, with 11 bases between. Germline V gene sequence: CDR1 LNHNV, CDR2 YYDKDF (reference sequence). CDR3 nucleotide sequence: TGTGCCACCAGCAGAGGATCACAGGCGTACGAGCAGTACTTC. This sequence encodes CATSRGSQAYEQYF.

The V call is TRBV30, the J call TRBJ2-3; tentatively, D is TRBD1 (6 bases). Looked up from germline, CDR1 is GTSNPN and CDR2 is SVGIG (reference sequence). CDR3 size: 14 residues. Deletions cut 3 bases from V and 2 bases from J, with 12 bases between. CDR3 DNA: TGTGCCTGGAGGACAGGTCCTTTCACAGATACGCAGTATTTT. Encoded protein: CAWRTGPFTDTQYF.

The rearrangement joins TRBV28 to TRBJ1-2; 7 bases agree with TRBD1. CDR1 is MDHEN, CDR2 SYDVKM, per germline. There are 14 residues in the CDR3. The V and J ends lost 6 bases and 6 bases, in that order; junction bases with no gene match: 10. The CDR3 nucleotides read TGTGCCAGCAGCCCAGAGGGGGCGGGGGATGGCTACACCTTC. It specifies CASSPEGAGDGYTF.

The chain combines TRBV7-2 with TRBJ2-5, with 7 bases matching TRBD2. V shed 0 bases and J 3 bases; nucleotides not matched to a gene: 1. The length of the CDR3 is 14 residues. In germline, CDR1 is SGHTA, CDR2 FQGNSA. The CDR3 sequence: CASSLAGGKETQYF. For the CDR3, the DNA is TGTGCCAGCAGCTTAGCGGGGGGGAAAGAGACCCAGTACTTC.